This T cell receptor beta chain was obtained from a study of identifying expanded T cells in peripheral blood. Study results and limitations: Variance in clone template counts between two-week samples significantly increased with total template count across all healthy donors. Differentially abundant clones: roughly 1.3 between replicates, 15 to 17 at roughly 15 days, approximately 19 at four.

Generated by immunoSEQ multiplex PCR, the TCRdb table keeps only in-frame clones and is missing some. Among about 100,000 clones listed, more than 85% were seen once. No infections or other immune events were documented during collection. There are a few counts of this clone. The antigen is not known. Germline CDR1 and CDR2: DFQATT and SNEGSKA (reference sequence). Trimming cost V 5 bases and J 9 bases, with 11 bases left between them. The CDR3 length is 11 residues. J is TRBJ2-1 and V is TRBV20-1; D is unclear. This clonotype was sampled from a person between 18 and 75 years old in good health. Sequenced: blood. Here the CDR3 reads CSAAAAGEQFF. The CDR3 region has the DNA TGCAGTGCTGCCGCGGCCGGTGAGCAGTTCTTC.